Listed here is a single T cell receptor beta chain. This CDR3 has 12 amino acids. V trimming: 6 bases; J trimming: 4 bases; junction bases outside the gene matches: 2. Germline V gene sequence: CDR1 SNHLY, CDR2 FYNNEI. The data originate from a study of cytomegalovirus exposure and HLA in healthy donors. It was with 60 Vbeta and 13 Jbeta primers that the PCR ran. The data were produced by immunoSEQ multiplex PCR, yet TCRdb's version contains in-frame clones alone and is incomplete. The top ten clones hold roughly 2.1% of a sample with under 70,000 clones, 55% to 80% of them seen once. This TCR came from a woman aged 30 to 39 in good health and CMV-seronegative. Sequencing was performed on PBMCs. V is TRBV2 and J is TRBJ1-2, with TRBD1 matching over 7 bases. The DNA of the CDR3 is TGTGCCAGCAGGCGGACAGGCTATGGCTACACCTTC. Amino acid sequence: CASRRTGYGYTF.